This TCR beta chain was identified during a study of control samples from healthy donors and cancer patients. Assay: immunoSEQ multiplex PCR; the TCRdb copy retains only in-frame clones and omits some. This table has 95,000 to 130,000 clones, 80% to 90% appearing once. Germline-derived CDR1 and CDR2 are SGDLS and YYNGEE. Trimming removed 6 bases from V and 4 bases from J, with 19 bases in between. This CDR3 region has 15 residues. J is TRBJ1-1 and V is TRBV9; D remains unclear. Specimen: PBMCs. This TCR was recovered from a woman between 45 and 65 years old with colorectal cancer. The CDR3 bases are TGTGCCAGCACCCGTAGCGCAGAAAGCACCACTGAAGCTTTCTTT. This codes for CASTRSAESTTEAFF. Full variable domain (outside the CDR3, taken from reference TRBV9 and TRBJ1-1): DSGVTQTPKHLITATGQRVTLRCSPRSGDLSVYWYQQSLDQGLQFLIQYYNGEERAKGNILERFSAQQFPDLHSELNLSSLELGDSALYFCASTRSAESTTEAFFGQGTRLTVV.